The source of this T cell receptor (beta chain) is a study of blood T cell repertoires in COVID-19. Study-level information: Donors in the United States, Italy and Spain gave samples during acute or convalescent COVID-19. In each case, the material was cDNA or gDNA derived from T cells, B-cell-depleted T cells, or PBMCs.

In the original processing: Amplification with reference gene primers provided the estimates of nucleated cell counts. Some clones are missing from TCRdb's copy, which holds only in-frame ones; the method was immunoSEQ multiplex PCR. The D gene and trimming were derived from the DNA, and the V and J assignments and clone size from that table. The profile shows 110,000 or so clones, around 85% of them singletons. The clonotype was recovered from a man aged 50 or older with acute or convalescent COVID-19. Sequencing was carried out using peripheral blood.

CDR3 sequence: CASSSGEAFF. The CDR3 coding sequence is TGTGCCAGCAGCTCAGGTGAAGCTTTCTTT. The genes are TRBV11-2 and TRBJ1-1; D ambiguous. Germline CDR1 reads SGHAT; CDR2 reads FQNNGV. This CDR3 contains 10 residues. Trimming stripped 4 bases from V and 7 bases from J, with 4 bases between. Looking up the rest from reference TRBV11-2 and TRBJ1-1 gives the full variable domain: EAGVAQSPRYKIIEKRQSVAFWCNPISGHATLYWYQQILGQGPKLLIQFQNNGVVDDSQLPKDRFSAERLKGVDSTLKIQPAKLEDSAVYLCASSSGEAFFGQGTRLTVV.